This T cell receptor beta chain came from a study of OX40 agonist ivuxolimab in advanced cancers. With regard to the full study: Ivuxolimab, which targeted the costimulatory receptor OX40 (CD134), was an agonistic, fully human IgG2 monoclonal antibody. Among the 52 dose-escalation patients, around 19 had hepatocellular carcinoma, roughly 15 melanoma, 9 renal cell carcinoma and 9 head and neck cancer. The monotherapy dose-escalation portion (N of about 57 patients) of the phase I ivuxolimab trial is reported in the paper. The purpose of peripheral TCRbeta sequencing was to test whether ivuxolimab changed TCR sequence diversity and led to clonal T-cell expansion. Partial responses occurred in three dose-escalation patients: two with cutaneous melanoma and one with hepatocellular carcinoma. In the dose-escalation cohort, 75% to 90% of patients were male, and the mean age was around 65 years with a range of roughly 23 to 79. Patients were allowed to have had prior anti-PD-1, anti-PD-L1 or anti-CTLA-4 therapy, and 40% to 45% of the dose-escalation patients had previously received checkpoint inhibitors. Intravenous ivuxolimab was administered to patients every 2 weeks at six dose levels: 0.01, 0.1, 0.3, 1.5, 3 and 10 mg/kg.

Remarks on this clone: Its antigen specificity is not known. Qualities for individual bases were not recorded, and no much larger clone is one base off.

The trial excluded patients who had a history of autoimmune disease or who were on systemic immunosuppression. Peripheral blood for TCR sequencing was collected from all dose cohorts at baseline, on cycle 4 day 1, and on cycle 7 day 1. The samples were drawn from a first-in-human, open-label, multicenter phase I dose-escalation trial of ivuxolimab. Adults with locally advanced or metastatic melanoma, renal cell carcinoma, hepatocellular carcinoma or head and neck squamous cell carcinoma were enrolled in the trial. Before TCR sequencing, CD4+ T cells and CD8+ T cells were sorted from peripheral blood as separate populations. Study-level results and caveats: In the 0.1-3.0 mg/kg groups, partial responders were among the patients with the lowest normalized peripheral clonal expansion, particularly in CD8+ T cells. Low levels of normalized T-cell clonal expansion were also shown by some nonresponding patients. At doses from 0.1 to 3.0 mg/kg, clonal expansion was seen in both CD4+ and CD8+ blood T cells between baseline and week 6. Antigen specificity was not determined for the clonally expanded peripheral T cells. After ivuxolimab, expanded clones were on average more numerous among CD8+ T cells than among CD4+ T cells.

To sequence the TCRbeta CDR3 region, genomic DNA was isolated from the sorted cells. The immunoSEQ Assay was used for sequencing of TCRbeta CDR3 regions. Sourced from immuneACCESS, this table was stored by TCRdb with only in-frame sequences that have V and J called. A share of the clones is absent; for the studies checked, an unresolved V gene accounts for under half, and the remainder has no known explanation. The sample includes around 80,000 clones, with around 85% observed a single time. Clones ranked in the top ten supply roughly 2.5% of the sample. CDR1 and CDR2 were assigned from the germline V gene as SGHNT and YENEEA. Reading from cysteine to phenylalanine, the CDR3 counts 12 amino acids. Only the CDR3 DNA is retained, 36 bases long and in frame from the first base. Trimming takes 3 bases from V and 5 bases from J, and the germline ends sit 7 bases apart.

The TCR comes from an adult with an advanced solid tumor such as melanoma, head and neck, liver or kidney cancer. Specimen: CD4+ or CD8+ T cells sorted from blood, collected in a trial of the OX40 agonist ivuxolimab. This chain is built from TRBV11-3 and TRBJ2-5; tentative D gene TRBD2, with 5 bases matching. The DNA sequence is as follows: TGTGCCAGCAGCTTGGCGGGTGAGACCCAGTACTTC. Its protein reads: CASSLAGETQYF.